This record concerns one TCR beta chain sequence. Seattle cases were enrolled at active infection and followed longitudinally. The entry originates in a study of blood T cell repertoires in COVID-19. Background on the study: The samples span acute and convalescent COVID-19 from the United States, Italy and Spain. PBMCs, B-cell-depleted T cells, or T cells provided the cDNA or gDNA that made up the material.

As processed by the authors: Counts of nucleated cells, estimated from reference gene primer amplification, were obtained. The protocol was immunoSEQ multiplex PCR, while the TCRdb copy is restricted to in-frame clones and leaves out a portion. V, J and clone size derive from that table, while D and trimming were established from the DNA sequence. The profile shows around 290,000 clones, roughly nine tenths of them singletons. The CDR3 has 14 amino acids. Per germline, CDR1 GTSNPN and CDR2 SVGIG (reference sequence). After removal of 5 bases from V and 10 bases from J, the junction contained 10 bases not matched to a gene.

The sample comprised peripheral blood. The gene calls are TRBV30 and TRBJ1-5, with 11 bases matching TRBD1. The clonotype originates from a woman aged 25 to 39 with COVID-19, enrolled during active disease. CDR3 coding DNA: TGTGCCTGGGGAAGGACAGGGGGCCCCCTACCCCAGCATTTT. Amino acid sequence: CAWGRTGGPLPQHF.